The next 11 T cell receptor beta chains were all read from a single sample in a study of beta chain features in type 1 diabetes (dated by TCRdb to 2017 to 2018). The protocol used for the library was the immunoSEQ multiplex PCR assay. The High Capacity cDNA Reverse Transcription Kit was used to reverse transcribe all of the isolated RNA, meaning that expressed TCRB transcripts were what got sequenced. The table was pulled from immuneACCESS by TCRdb, which kept in-frame rearrangements only. Such tables lose some clones; where checked, under half of the loss comes from unresolved V genes, and the rest has no known cause. This sample is represented by under 900,000 clones; roughly 17% of them were singletons. The ten top clones hold 0.023% of the sample. The source material was naive CD4+ T cells from blood. The sample's cell subset or site, from its label and the paper: true naive CD4+ T cells. Source of these receptors: a woman under 30 in good health.

The chain links TRBV19 to TRBJ2-7, with D possibly TRBD2 on 6 matching bases. V was shortened by 4 bases and J by 3 bases, with 19 bases between the two germline ends. CDR1 and CDR2 (germline): LNHDA, SQIVND (reference sequence). There are 16 residues in the CDR3. The CDR3 sequence is CASSTTGTRRIYEQYF. The DNA of the CDR3 is TGTGCCAGTAGTACCACCGGGACTCGACGTATCTACGAGCAGTACTTC.

In DNA, the CDR3 is TGCGCCAGCAGTGAGTCGTACGGCGAGCAGTACTTC. It specifies CASSESYGEQYF. J is TRBJ2-7 and V is TRBV10-1; no reliable D call. Trimming left V 0 bases short and J 6 bases short, with 6 bases between. CDR1 and CDR2 (germline): WNHNN, SYGVQD (reference sequence). CDR3 length equals 12 residues.

In its sample, this clone was seen a few times. This chain connects TRBV25-1 to TRBJ2-1, with D maybe TRBD2 (5 bases). The germline V gene has CDR1 MGHDK and CDR2 SYGVNS. The CDR3 is 14 residues long. Between the trimmed V and J ends, which lost 6 bases and 7 bases, there was a span of 16 bases. CDR3 residues: CASSASRRSNEQFF. CDR3 DNA sequence: TGTGCCAGCAGCGCTTCACGGAGGTCGAATGAGCAGTTCTTC.

This chain uses TRBV5-1 with TRBJ2-3; 7 bases agree with TRBD2. V lost 4 bases to trimming and J lost 5 bases; unmatched junction nucleotides: 7. The CDR3 runs to 14 residues. CDR1 is SGHRS, CDR2 YFSETQ, per germline. Here the CDR3 DNA reads TGCGCCAGCAGCCCGACTCCGGGGGGAGATACGCAGTATTTT. It specifies CASSPTPGGDTQYF.

The chain recombines TRBV6-5 with TRBJ1-1, with TRBD1 matching over 7 bases. The CDR3 has 12 residues. Germline-derived CDR1 and CDR2 are MNHEY and SVGAGI. V lost 6 bases to trimming and J lost 10 bases; unmatched junction nucleotides: 8. The CDR3 region is CASSRGRVGAFF. The DNA for the CDR3 is TGTGCCAGCAGCAGGGGGAGAGTAGGAGCTTTCTTT.

This clone was seen more than once but under ten times. The chain has TRBV2 and TRBJ2-1; 14 bases fit TRBD2. This CDR3 contains 15 residues. V gave up 6 bases and J gave up 8 bases; unmatched junction bases: 6. Looked up from germline, CDR1 is SNHLY and CDR2 is FYNNEI. CDR3 nucleotide sequence: TGTGCCAGCAGAGGGACTAGCGGGAGTAGCCATGAGCAGTTCTTC. Its protein product is CASRGTSGSSHEQFF.

This clone was counted a few times. The genes are TRBV19 and TRBJ2-1; unclear D gene. The V gene lost 1 base and the J gene lost 8 bases, with 12 bases spanning the gap. CDR1 and CDR2 (germline): LNHDA, SQIVND (reference sequence). CDR3 length equals 14 residues. CDR3 residues: CASSIAEFRDEQFF. DNA of the CDR3: TGTGCCAGTAGTATAGCAGAGTTCCGCGATGAGCAGTTCTTC.

The chain couples TRBV14 to TRBJ2-7; maybe TRBD2 (6 bases). In germline, CDR1 is SGHDN, CDR2 FVKESK. This CDR3 region has 15 residues. V lost 4 bases, J lost 0 bases, and 13 bases lay in between. The CDR3, as DNA: TGTGCCAGCAGCCTACTAACCGGGAGCTCCTACGAGCAGTACTTC. This gives the protein CASSLLTGSSYEQYF.

Concerning this clone itself: The sample contains more than one DNA sequence encoding this CDR3. This chain joins TRBV7-9 and TRBJ2-7, with D unresolved. The V gene lost 6 bases and the J gene lost 0 bases, with 6 bases spanning the gap. The CDR3 is made up of 12 amino acids. CDR1 and CDR2 from the germline V gene are SEHNR and FQNEAQ (reference sequence). The CDR3 DNA sequence: TGTGCCAGCAGTCGCAGCTCCTACGAGCAGTACTTC. It codes for CASSRSSYEQYF.

The chain recombines TRBV7-2 with TRBJ2-3; 9 bases align to TRBD1. V shed 1 base and J 4 bases; nucleotides not matched to a gene: 0. The CDR3 covers 14 residues. CDR1 and CDR2 (germline): SGHTA, FQGNSA. CDR3 coding DNA: TGTGCCAGCAGCTTAGGGGACAGGGCAGATACGCAGTATTTT. Translating it yields CASSLGDRADTQYF.

This clone came up a few times. This rearrangement joins TRBV6-5 to TRBJ2-7; D remains unclear. The CDR3 has 14 residues. Germline-derived CDR1 and CDR2 are MNHEY and SVGAGI. The ends were cut back, 0 bases at V and 2 bases at J, with 8 bases in the middle. This CDR3 reads CASSYSKGPYEQYF. In DNA, the CDR3 is TGTGCCAGCAGTTACTCAAAGGGTCCCTACGAGCAGTACTTC.